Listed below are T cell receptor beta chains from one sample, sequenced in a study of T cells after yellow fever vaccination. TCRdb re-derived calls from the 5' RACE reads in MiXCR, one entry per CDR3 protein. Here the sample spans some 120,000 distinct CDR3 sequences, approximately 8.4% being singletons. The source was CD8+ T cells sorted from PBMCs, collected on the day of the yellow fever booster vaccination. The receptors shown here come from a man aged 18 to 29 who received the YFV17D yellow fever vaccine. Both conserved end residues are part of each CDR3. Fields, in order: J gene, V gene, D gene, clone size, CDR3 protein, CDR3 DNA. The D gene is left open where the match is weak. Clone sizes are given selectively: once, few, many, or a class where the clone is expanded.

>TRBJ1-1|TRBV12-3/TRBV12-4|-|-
CASKTDGLNTEAFF
TGTGCCAGCAAAACTGACGGATTGAACACTGAAGCTTTCTTT
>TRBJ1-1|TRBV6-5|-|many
CASSYGGNTEAFF
TGTGCCAGCAGTTACGGGGGGAACACTGAAGCTTTCTTT
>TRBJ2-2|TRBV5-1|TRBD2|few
CASSSGLAGTAAGELFF
TGCGCCAGCAGCTCGGGACTAGCGGGGACAGCGGCCGGGGAGCTGTTTTTT
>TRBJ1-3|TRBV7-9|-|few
CASRDGGRRNTIYF
TGTGCCAGCAGGGACGGGGGCCGTCGAAACACCATATATTTT
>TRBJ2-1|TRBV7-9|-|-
CASSTRLTPHTFF
TGTGCCAGCAGCACCCGATTGACACCCCACACGTTCTTC
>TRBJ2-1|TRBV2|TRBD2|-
CASRSGLADYNEQFF
TGTGCCAGCAGATCGGGACTAGCGGACTACAATGAGCAGTTCTTC
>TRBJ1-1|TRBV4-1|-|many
CASSQEAPGGRNTEAFF
TGCGCCAGCAGCCAAGAGGCGCCCGGGGGGCGGAACACTGAAGCTTTCTTT
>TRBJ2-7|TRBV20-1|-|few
CSARGSFTSREQYF
TGCAGTGCTAGAGGAAGTTTTACAAGTCGCGAGCAGTACTTC
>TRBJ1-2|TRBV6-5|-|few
CASSEWEVTGTLGGYTF
TGTGCCAGCAGTGAATGGGAAGTCACAGGGACCTTAGGAGGCTACACCTTC
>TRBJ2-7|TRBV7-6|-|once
CASSLTDGSYEQYF
TGTGCCAGCAGCCTCACGGACGGCTCCTACGAGCAGTACTTC
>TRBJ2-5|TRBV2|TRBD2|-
CASSGLAGETQYF
TGTGCCAGCAGTGGACTAGCGGGGGAGACCCAGTACTTC
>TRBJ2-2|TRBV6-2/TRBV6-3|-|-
CASRLLPQGLSSTGELFF
TGTGCCAGCAGACTCCTACCTCAGGGTCTTTCGTCCACCGGGGAGCTGTTTTTT
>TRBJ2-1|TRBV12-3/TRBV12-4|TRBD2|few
CASSLGLAGSYNEQFF
TGTGCCAGCAGTTTAGGTCTAGCGGGCTCCTACAATGAGCAGTTCTTC
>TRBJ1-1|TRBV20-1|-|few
CSARDPDRNTEAFF
TGCAGTGCTAGAGATCCGGACCGGAACACTGAAGCTTTCTTT
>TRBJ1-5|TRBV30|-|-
CAWSTPGNQPQHF
TGTGCCTGGAGCACTCCTGGGAATCAGCCCCAGCATTTT
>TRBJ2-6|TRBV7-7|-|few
CASRLDRTGTSSGANVLTF
TGTGCCAGCAGGTTAGATCGGACGGGAACCTCGTCTGGGGCCAACGTCCTGACTTTC
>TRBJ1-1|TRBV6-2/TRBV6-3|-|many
CASSHDSLEAFF
TGTGCCAGCAGCCATGACAGCCTAGAAGCTTTCTTT
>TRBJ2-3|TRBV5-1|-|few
CASSGWAGTDTQYF
TGCGCCAGCAGCGGGTGGGCAGGCACAGATACGCAGTATTTT
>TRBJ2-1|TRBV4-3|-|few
CASSQSLGNEQFF
TGCGCCAGCAGCCAGTCCTTAGGCAATGAGCAGTTCTTC
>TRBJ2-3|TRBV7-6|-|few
CASSLDTEPTDTQYF
TGTGCCAGCAGCTTAGACACGGAGCCTACAGATACGCAGTATTTT
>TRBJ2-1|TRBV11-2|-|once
CASSLKYLGDEQFF
TGTGCCAGCAGTCTAAAATACCTGGGCGATGAGCAGTTCTTC
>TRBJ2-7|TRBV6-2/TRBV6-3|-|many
CASSYSGRTYEQYF
TGTGCCAGCAGTTACTCGGGCCGGACCTACGAGCAGTACTTC
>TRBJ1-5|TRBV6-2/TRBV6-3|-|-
CASSYLQIDQPQHF
TGTGCCAGCAGTTACTTACAGATAGATCAGCCCCAGCATTTT
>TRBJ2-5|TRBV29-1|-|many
CSVAGRDGSETQYF
TGCAGCGTTGCAGGTCGCGACGGATCGGAGACCCAGTACTTC
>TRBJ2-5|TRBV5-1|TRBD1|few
CASSYSGGALKETQYF
TGCGCCAGCAGCTACTCAGGGGGCGCGTTGAAAGAGACCCAGTACTTC
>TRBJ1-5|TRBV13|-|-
CASSLGPQPQHF
TGTGCCAGCAGCTTAGGGCCTCAGCCCCAGCATTTT
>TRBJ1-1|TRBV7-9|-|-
CASSSTATTPEAFF
TGTGCCAGCAGCTCGACAGCCACTACTCCTGAAGCTTTCTTT
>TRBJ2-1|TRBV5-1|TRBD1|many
CASSLGTGASYNEQFF
TGCGCCAGCAGCTTGGGGACAGGGGCCTCCTACAATGAGCAGTTCTTC
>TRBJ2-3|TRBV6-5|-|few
CASSSSPGADTQYF
TGTGCCAGCAGTTCCAGTCCTGGCGCAGATACGCAGTATTTT
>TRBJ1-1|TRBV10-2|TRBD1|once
CASVAGGYTEAFF
TGCGCCAGTGTCGCAGGGGGATACACTGAAGCTTTCTTT
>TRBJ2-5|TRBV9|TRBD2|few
CASSVGQSGGARETQYF
TGTGCCAGCAGCGTAGGTCAGAGCGGGGGGGCTCGGGAGACCCAGTACTTC